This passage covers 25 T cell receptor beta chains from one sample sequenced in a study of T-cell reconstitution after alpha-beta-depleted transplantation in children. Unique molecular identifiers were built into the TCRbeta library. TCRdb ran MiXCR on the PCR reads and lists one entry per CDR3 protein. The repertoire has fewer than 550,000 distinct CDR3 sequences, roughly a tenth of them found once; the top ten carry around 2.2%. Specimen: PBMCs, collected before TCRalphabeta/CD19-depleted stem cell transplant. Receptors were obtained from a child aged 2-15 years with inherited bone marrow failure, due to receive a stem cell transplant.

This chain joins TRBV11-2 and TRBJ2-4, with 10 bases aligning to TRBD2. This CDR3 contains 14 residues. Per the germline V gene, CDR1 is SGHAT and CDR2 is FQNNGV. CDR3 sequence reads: CATRTSGAKNIQYF. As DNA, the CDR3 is TGTGCGACCCGGACTAGCGGAGCCAAAAACATTCAGTACTTC.

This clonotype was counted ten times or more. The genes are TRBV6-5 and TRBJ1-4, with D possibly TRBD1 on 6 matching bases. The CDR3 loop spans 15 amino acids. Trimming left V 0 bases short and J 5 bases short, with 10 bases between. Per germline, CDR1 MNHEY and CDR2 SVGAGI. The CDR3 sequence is CASSYSTGSNEKLFF. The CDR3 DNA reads TGTGCCAGCAGTTACTCGACAGGATCCAATGAAAAACTGTTTTTT.

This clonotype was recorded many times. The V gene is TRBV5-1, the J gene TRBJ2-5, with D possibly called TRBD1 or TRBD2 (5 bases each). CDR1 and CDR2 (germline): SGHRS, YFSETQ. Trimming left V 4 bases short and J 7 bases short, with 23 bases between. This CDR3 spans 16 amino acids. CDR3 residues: CASSLGEGRRSVTQYF. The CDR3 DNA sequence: TGCGCCAGCAGCCTAGGTGAGGGGCGCCGGTCGGTGACCCAGTACTTC.

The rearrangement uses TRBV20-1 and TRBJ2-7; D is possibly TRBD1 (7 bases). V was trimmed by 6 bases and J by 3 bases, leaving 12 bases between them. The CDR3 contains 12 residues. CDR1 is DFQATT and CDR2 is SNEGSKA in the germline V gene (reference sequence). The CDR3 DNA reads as TGCAGTGCGGAGGGACAGCTCTACGAGCAGTACTTC. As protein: CSAEGQLYEQYF.

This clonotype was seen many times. CDR3 in DNA: TGTGCCAGTAACGTAGCGGGAGTTTACAATGAGCAGTTCTTC. Translating gives CASNVAGVYNEQFF. The chain combines TRBV12-3 or TRBV12-4 with TRBJ2-1, with 9 bases lining up with TRBD2. The CDR3 spans 14 residues. V lost 9 bases to trimming and J lost 4 bases; unmatched junction nucleotides: 7.

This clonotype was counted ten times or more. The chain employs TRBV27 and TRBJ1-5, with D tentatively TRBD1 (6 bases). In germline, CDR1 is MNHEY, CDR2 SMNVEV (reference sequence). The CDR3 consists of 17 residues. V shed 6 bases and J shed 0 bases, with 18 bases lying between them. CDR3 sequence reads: CASSSLTGRNSNQPQHF. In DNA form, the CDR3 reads TGTGCCAGCAGCTCACTCACAGGGAGAAATAGCAATCAGCCCCAGCATTTT.

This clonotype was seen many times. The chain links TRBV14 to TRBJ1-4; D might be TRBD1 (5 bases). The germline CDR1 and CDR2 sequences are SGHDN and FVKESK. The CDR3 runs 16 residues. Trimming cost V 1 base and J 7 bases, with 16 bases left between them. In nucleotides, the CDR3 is TGTGCCAGCAGCCAAGGGTATGGGGCTCAAGGTGAAAAACTGTTTTTT. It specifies CASSQGYGAQGEKLFF.

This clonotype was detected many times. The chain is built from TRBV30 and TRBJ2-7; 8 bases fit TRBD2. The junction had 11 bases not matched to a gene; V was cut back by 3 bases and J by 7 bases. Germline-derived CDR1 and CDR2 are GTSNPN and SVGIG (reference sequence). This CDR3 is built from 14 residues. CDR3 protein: CAWSGGGGTREQYF. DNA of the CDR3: TGTGCCTGGAGCGGGGGGGGAGGGACCCGGGAGCAGTACTTC.

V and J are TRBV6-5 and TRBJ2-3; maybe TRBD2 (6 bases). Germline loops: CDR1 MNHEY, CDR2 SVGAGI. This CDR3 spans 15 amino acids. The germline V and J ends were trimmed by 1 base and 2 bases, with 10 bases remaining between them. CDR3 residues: CASSYWGESTDTQYF. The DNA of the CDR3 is TGTGCCAGCAGTTACTGGGGGGAGTCCACAGATACGCAGTATTTT.

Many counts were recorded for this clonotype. CDR3 in amino acids: CASSLQTLGLSGIPNTGELFF. In nucleotides, the CDR3 is TGTGCCAGCAGTTTACAAACCCTAGGTCTGAGCGGGATCCCTAACACCGGGGAGCTGTTTTTT. The genes are TRBV28 and TRBJ2-2; 7 bases are a match to TRBD2. Trimming cost V 2 bases and J 2 bases; bases outside gene matches: 20. CDR3 length: 21 amino acids. Germline CDR1 and CDR2: MDHEN and SYDVKM.

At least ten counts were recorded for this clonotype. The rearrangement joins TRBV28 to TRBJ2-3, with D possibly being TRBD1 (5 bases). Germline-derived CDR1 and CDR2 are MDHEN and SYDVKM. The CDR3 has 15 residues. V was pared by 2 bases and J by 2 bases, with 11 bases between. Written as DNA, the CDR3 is TGTGCCAGCAGTTTAGGGGCCACAGTCACAGATACGCAGTATTTT. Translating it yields CASSLGATVTDTQYF. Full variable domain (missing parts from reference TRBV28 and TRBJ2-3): DVKVTQSSRYLVKRTGEKVFLECVQDMDHENMFWYRQDPGLGLRLIYFSYDVKMKEKGDIPEGYSVSREKKERFSLILESASTNQTSMYLCASSLGATVTDTQYFGPGTRLTVL.

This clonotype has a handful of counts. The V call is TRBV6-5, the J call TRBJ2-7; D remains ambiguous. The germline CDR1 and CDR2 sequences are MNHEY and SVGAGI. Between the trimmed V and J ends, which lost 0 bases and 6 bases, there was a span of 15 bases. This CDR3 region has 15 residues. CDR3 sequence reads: CASSYSRGLRAEQYF. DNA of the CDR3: TGTGCCAGCAGTTACTCGAGAGGCTTACGGGCCGAGCAGTACTTC.

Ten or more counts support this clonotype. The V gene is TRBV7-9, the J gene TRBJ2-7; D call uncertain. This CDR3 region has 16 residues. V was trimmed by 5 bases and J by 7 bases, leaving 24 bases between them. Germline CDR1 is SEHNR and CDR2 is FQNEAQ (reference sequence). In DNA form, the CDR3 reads TGTGCCAGCAGCCCCGCGTCCGGACCTTCTTCGTGGGAGCAGTACTTC. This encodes CASSPASGPSSWEQYF. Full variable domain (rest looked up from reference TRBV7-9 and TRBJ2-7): DTGVSQNPRHKITKRGQNVTFRCDPISEHNRLYWYRQTLGQGPEFLTYFQNEAQLEKSRLLSDRFSAERPKGSFSTLEIQRTEQGDSAMYLCASSPASGPSSWEQYFGPGTRLTVT.

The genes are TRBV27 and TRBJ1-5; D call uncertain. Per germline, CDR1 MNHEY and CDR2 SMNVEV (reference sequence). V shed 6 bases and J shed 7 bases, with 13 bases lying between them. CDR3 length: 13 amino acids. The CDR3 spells CASSQGAGQPQHF. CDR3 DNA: TGTGCCAGCAGCCAAGGCGCGGGGCAGCCCCAGCATTTT.

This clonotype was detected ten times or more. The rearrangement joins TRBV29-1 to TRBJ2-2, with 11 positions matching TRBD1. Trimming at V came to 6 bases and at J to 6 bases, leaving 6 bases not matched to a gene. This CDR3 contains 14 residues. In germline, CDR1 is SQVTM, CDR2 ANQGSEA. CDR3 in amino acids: CSVGTGGTPGELFF. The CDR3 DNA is TGCAGCGTGGGGACAGGGGGGACCCCCGGGGAGCTGTTTTTT.

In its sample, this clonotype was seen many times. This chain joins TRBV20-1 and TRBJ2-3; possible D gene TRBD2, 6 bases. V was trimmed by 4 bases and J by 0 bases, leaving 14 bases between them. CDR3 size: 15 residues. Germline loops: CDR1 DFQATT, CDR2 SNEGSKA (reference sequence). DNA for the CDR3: TGCAGTGCTAAAGGAGGGACCTCTAGCACAGATACGCAGTATTTT. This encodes CSAKGGTSSTDTQYF.

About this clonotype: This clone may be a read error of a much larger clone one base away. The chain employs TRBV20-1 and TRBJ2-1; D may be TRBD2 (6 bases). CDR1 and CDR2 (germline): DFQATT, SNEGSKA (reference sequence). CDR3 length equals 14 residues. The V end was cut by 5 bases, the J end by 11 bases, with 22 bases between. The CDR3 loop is CSAQGGAARYQQFF. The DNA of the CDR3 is TGCAGTGCTCAAGGCGGGGCGGCCCGGTATCAGCAGTTCTTC.

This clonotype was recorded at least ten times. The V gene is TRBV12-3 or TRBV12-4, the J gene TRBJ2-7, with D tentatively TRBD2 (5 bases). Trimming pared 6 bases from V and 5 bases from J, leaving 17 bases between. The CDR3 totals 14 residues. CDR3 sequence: CASSPSQRRNEQYF. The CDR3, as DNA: TGTGCCAGCAGCCCATCCCAGCGGAGGAACGAGCAGTACTTC.

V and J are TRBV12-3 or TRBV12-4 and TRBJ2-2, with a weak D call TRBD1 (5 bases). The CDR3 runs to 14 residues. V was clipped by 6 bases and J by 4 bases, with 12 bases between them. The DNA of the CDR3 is TGTGCCAGCAGCATAGGACACTCCACCGGGGAGCTGTTTTTT. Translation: CASSIGHSTGELFF.

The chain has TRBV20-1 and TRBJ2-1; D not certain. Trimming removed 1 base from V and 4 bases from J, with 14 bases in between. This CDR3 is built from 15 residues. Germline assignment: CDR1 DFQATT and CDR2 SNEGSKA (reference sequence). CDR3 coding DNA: TGCAGTGCTAGAGTTGGCCCGCTATCGTACAATGAGCAGTTCTTC. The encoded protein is CSARVGPLSYNEQFF.

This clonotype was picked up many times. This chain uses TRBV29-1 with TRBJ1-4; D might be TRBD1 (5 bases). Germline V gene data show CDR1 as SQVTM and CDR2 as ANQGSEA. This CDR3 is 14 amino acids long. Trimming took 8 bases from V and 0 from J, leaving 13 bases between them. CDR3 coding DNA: TGCAGCCCGGGGCAGGCCACAACTAATGAAAAACTGTTTTTT. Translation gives CSPGQATTNEKLFF.

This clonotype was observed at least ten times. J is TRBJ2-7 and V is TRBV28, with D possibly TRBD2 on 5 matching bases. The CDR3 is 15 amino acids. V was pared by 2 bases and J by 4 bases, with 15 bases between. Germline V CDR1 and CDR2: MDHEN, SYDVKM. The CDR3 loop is CASSLRAGRFYEQYF. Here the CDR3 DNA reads TGTGCCAGCAGTTTAAGGGCGGGCCGTTTTTACGAGCAGTACTTC.

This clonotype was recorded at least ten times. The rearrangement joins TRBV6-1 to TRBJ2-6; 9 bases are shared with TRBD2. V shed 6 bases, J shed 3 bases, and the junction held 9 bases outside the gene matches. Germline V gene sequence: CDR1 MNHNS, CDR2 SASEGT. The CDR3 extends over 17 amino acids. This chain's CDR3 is CASRSSGSNSGANVLTF. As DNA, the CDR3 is TGTGCCAGCAGAAGTAGCGGGAGTAATAGTGGGGCCAACGTCCTGACTTTC.

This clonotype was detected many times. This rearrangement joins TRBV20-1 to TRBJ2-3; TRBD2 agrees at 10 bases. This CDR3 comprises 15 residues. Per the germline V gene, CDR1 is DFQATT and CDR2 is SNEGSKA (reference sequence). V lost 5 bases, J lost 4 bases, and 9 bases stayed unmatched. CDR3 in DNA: TGCAGTGCTGCCATCAATAGCGGGAGGCCAGATACGCAGTATTTT. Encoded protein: CSAAINSGRPDTQYF.

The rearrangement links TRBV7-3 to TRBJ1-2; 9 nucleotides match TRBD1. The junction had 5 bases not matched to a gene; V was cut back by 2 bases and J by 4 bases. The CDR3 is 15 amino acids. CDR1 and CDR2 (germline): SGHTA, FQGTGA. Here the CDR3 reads CASSLPRQGVYGYTF. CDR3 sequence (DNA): TGTGCCAGCAGCTTACCGAGACAGGGGGTCTATGGCTACACCTTC.